Shown below are 19 T cell receptor beta chains from a single sample sequenced in a study of cytomegalovirus exposure and HLA in healthy donors. The PCR used 60 Vbeta and 13 Jbeta primers. The method was immunoSEQ multiplex PCR; TCRdb's version includes in-frame clones alone and lacks a portion of them. The sample includes more than 95,000 clones, approximately 70% seen only once; the top ten take under 5.5%. The sample comprised PBMCs. These receptors came from a man aged 55 to 70 in good health and CMV-seropositive.

The rearrangement links TRBV7-2 to TRBJ1-4; perhaps TRBD1 as D (5 bases). There are 15 residues in the CDR3. The germline V and J ends were trimmed by 3 bases and 0 bases, with 8 bases remaining between them. CDR1 and CDR2 (germline): SGHTA, FQGNSA. CDR3 DNA: TGTGCCAGCAGCTTTCAGGGTGCAACTAATGAAAAACTGTTTTTT. It specifies CASSFQGATNEKLFF.

J is TRBJ1-6 and V is TRBV4-1; D may be TRBD1 (6 bases). CDR1 MGHRA and CDR2 YSYEKL come from the germline V gene. The CDR3 covers 18 residues. The ends were cut back, 0 bases at V and 10 bases at J, with 22 bases in the middle. The CDR3: CASSQEGAKGMGSSPLHF. Written as DNA, the CDR3 is TGCGCCAGCAGCCAAGAGGGGGCGAAGGGAATGGGTTCCTCACCCCTCCACTTT.

The chain employs TRBV6-5 and TRBJ1-1, with 11 nucleotides matching TRBD1. This CDR3 is built from 13 residues. CDR1 is MNHEY and CDR2 is SVGAGI in the germline V gene. Trimming removed 4 bases from V and 8 bases from J; junction bases left unmatched: 3. CDR3 nucleotide sequence: TGTGCCAGCAGTTTCCGGGACAGGGGGGAAGCTTTCTTT. Its translation is CASSFRDRGEAFF.

The V gene is TRBV5-1, the J gene TRBJ1-2; weak D call: TRBD1 (6 bases). This CDR3 is 13 amino acids long. Germline V gene sequence: CDR1 SGHRS, CDR2 YFSETQ. The germline V and J ends were trimmed by 3 bases and 3 bases, with 9 bases remaining between them. This chain's CDR3 is CASSSSGDYGYTF. The CDR3 region has the DNA TGCGCCAGCAGCTCGTCAGGGGACTATGGCTACACCTTC.

The sample holds one count of this clone. CDR3: CASSYRGQGVYGYTF. CDR3 nucleotides: TGTGCCAGCAGTTACCGGGGACAGGGAGTCTATGGCTACACCTTC. This chain uses TRBV6-5 with TRBJ1-2, with TRBD1 identical over 9 bases. Germline values: CDR1 MNHEY, CDR2 SVGAGI. The CDR3 is 15 amino acids. V dropped 2 bases and J dropped 4; count of bases not matched to a gene: 5.

The chain has TRBV6-1 and TRBJ1-1, with 7 bases identical to TRBD1. The CDR3 has 13 amino acids. Per germline, CDR1 MNHNS and CDR2 SASEGT. V dropped 6 bases and J dropped 4; count of bases not matched to a gene: 5. This CDR3 reads CASSAQGGTEAFF. CDR3 coding DNA: TGTGCCAGCAGCGCTCAGGGGGGCACTGAAGCTTTCTTT.

V is TRBV6-4 and J is TRBJ1-2; TRBD1 matches 8 bases. The CDR3 runs to 14 residues. Unmatched junction bases numbered 7, after V lost 4 bases and J lost 6 bases. CDR1 MRHNA and CDR2 SNTAGT come from the germline V gene. As DNA, the CDR3 is TGTGCCAGCAGTGCCCTGGGCAGGGGGCATGGCTACACCTTC. Protein product: CASSALGRGHGYTF.

This clone was counted a few times. The chain couples TRBV12-5 to TRBJ2-1; TRBD2 matches at 13 bases. CDR1 LGHNT and CDR2 FRNRAP come from the germline V gene. After removal of 5 bases from V and 6 bases from J, the junction contained 10 bases not matched to a gene. CDR3 size: 17 residues. Here the CDR3 DNA reads TGTGCTAGTGGTCCAAAAACCCGACTAGCGGGGGGCAATGAGCAGTTCTTC. Translation: CASGPKTRLAGGNEQFF.

The rearrangement links TRBV4-1 to TRBJ2-3; 7 nucleotides align to TRBD1. The ends lost 4 bases at V and 0 bases at J; junction bases unmatched: 1. Looked up from germline, CDR1 is MGHRA and CDR2 is YSYEKL. CDR3 length equals 14 residues. The CDR3 loop is CASSLDRSTDTQYF. For the CDR3, the DNA is TGCGCCAGCAGCCTGGACAGGAGCACAGATACGCAGTATTTT.

The J gene is TRBJ1-6, the V gene TRBV5-6; D may be TRBD1 (6 bases). The CDR3 has 17 amino acids. CDR1 and CDR2 from the germline V gene are SGHDT and YYEEEE. V lost 4 bases, J lost 7 bases, and 21 bases lay in between. The CDR3 nucleotides are TGTGCCAGCAGCCGTGGTTTCGGGGGGCATCGGAATTCACCCCTCCACTTT. Amino acid sequence: CASSRGFGGHRNSPLHF.

This clone has ten or more counts. The chain joins TRBV5-1 to TRBJ1-1; D is undetermined. CDR1 is SGHRS, CDR2 YFSETQ, per germline. The length of the CDR3 is 14 residues. V was cut by 1 base and J by 1 base, with 8 bases left in between. The CDR3 bases are TGCGCCAGCAGCTTGTGGTCAGGGAACACTGAAGCTTTCTTT. Protein sequence: CASSLWSGNTEAFF.

This clone was observed a handful of times. The chain carries TRBV7-9 and TRBJ2-3; 10 positions agree with TRBD1. J was trimmed by 8 bases and V by 1 base; bases with no gene match: 6. The CDR3 consists of 15 residues. Germline loops: CDR1 SEHNR, CDR2 FQNEAQ (reference sequence). The CDR3 nucleotides read TGTGCCAGCAGCTTAGGACAGGGGGCTTTGGTTACGCAGTATTTT. It is translated as CASSLGQGALVTQYF. Based on the CDR3 plus reference TRBV7-9 and TRBJ2-3, the full variable domain is DTGVSQNPRHKITKRGQNVTFRCDPISEHNRLYWYRQTLGQGPEFLTYFQNEAQLEKSRLLSDRFSAERPKGSFSTLEIQRTEQGDSAMYLCASSLGQGALVTQYFGPGTRLTVL.

The rearrangement links TRBV15 to TRBJ2-7, with D maybe TRBD2 (5 bases). Germline V gene sequence: CDR1 LNHNV, CDR2 YYDKDF (reference sequence). V was pared by 0 bases and J by 3 bases, with 6 bases between. The CDR3 extends over 13 amino acids. CDR3 DNA sequence: TGTGCCACCAGCAGAGAAGCGGTCTACGAGCAGTACTTC. Protein: CATSREAVYEQYF.

The sample holds a few counts of this clone. The chain has TRBV5-4 and TRBJ2-3; a possible D gene is TRBD1 (5 bases). Germline values: CDR1 SGHNT, CDR2 YYREEE (reference sequence). V dropped 3 bases and J dropped 1 base, with 15 bases sitting between them. The CDR3 has 16 amino acids. This CDR3 is CASSYLRGWGTDTQYF. CDR3 DNA sequence: TGTGCCAGCAGCTACCTTAGGGGCTGGGGCACAGATACGCAGTATTTT.

This clone was seen a handful of times. This CDR3 is CASSLAEGGGYTEAFF. CDR3 nucleotide sequence: TGTGCCAGCAGCTTGGCGGAAGGGGGCGGCTACACTGAAGCTTTCTTT. J is TRBJ1-1 and V is TRBV5-6; 7 bases are a match to TRBD1. V shed 0 bases, J shed 3 bases, and the junction held 8 bases outside the gene matches. Germline V gene data show CDR1 as SGHDT and CDR2 as YYEEEE. The CDR3 consists of 16 residues. The full variable domain, completed using reference TRBV5-6 and TRBJ1-1, is DAGVTQSPTHLIKTRGQQVTLRCSPKSGHDTVSWYQQALGQGPQFIFQYYEEEERQRGNFPDRFSGHQFPNYSSELNVNALLLGDSALYLCASSLAEGGGYTEAFFGQGTRLTVV.

This clone has only one observation. J is TRBJ1-4 and V is TRBV19; D gene uncertain. CDR3 length: 13 residues. Germline assignment: CDR1 LNHDA and CDR2 SQIVND (reference sequence). Trimming took 7 bases from V and 4 from J, leaving 10 bases between them. The CDR3: CASNRGLNEKLFF. In DNA, the CDR3 is TGTGCCAGTAACCGGGGTCTTAATGAAAAACTGTTTTTT.

This clone was seen a handful of times. The rearrangement joins TRBV6-5 to TRBJ1-5, with D possibly matching TRBD1 (5 bases). The CDR3 runs to 15 residues. The germline CDR1 and CDR2 sequences are MNHEY and SVGAGI. V was clipped by 7 bases and J by 10 bases, with 23 bases between them. The CDR3 is CASTPDNQLPKPQHF. The DNA of the CDR3 is TGTGCCAGCACCCCGGACAACCAACTACCAAAACCCCAGCATTTT.

The chain carries TRBV7-3 and TRBJ2-2; 8 positions agree with TRBD2. This CDR3 comprises 15 residues. CDR1 is SGHTA, CDR2 FQGTGA, per germline. Trimming took 2 bases from V and 11 from J; bases not matched to a gene: 10. CDR3 amino acids: CASSLDGGGTSELFF. The CDR3, as DNA: TGTGCCAGCAGCTTAGACGGGGGGGGGACGAGTGAGCTGTTTTTT.

The rearrangement joins TRBV28 to TRBJ2-7; a possible D gene is TRBD2 (6 bases). Germline V gives CDR1 MDHEN, CDR2 SYDVKM. This CDR3 is 15 amino acids long. The V gene lost 5 bases and the J gene lost 5 bases, with 19 bases spanning the gap. The DNA for the CDR3 is TGTGCCAGCAGTCCCCCGGGAGCGCTCGCCCACGAGCAGTACTTC. This encodes CASSPPGALAHEQYF.